This T cell receptor (beta chain) was recorded in a study of T-cell memory formation after mild COVID-19 (dated by TCRdb to the early 2020s). Notes on the research overall: Most TCR sequence clusters were specific to one of the two donors. Longitudinal TCRalpha and TCRbeta repertoire sequencing tracked T-cell clones expanding and contracting after mild COVID-19 in a couple of donors. The cohort was made up of two young adult volunteers, one female and one male, who were previously healthy.

The CDR3 goes from the cysteine to the phenylalanine over 12 residues. Of all the DNA, just the CDR3 is kept, 36 bases in frame from base 1. V loses 5 bases of germline sequence and J loses 10 bases, and the interval between the two ends is 14 bases. Paper-wide results and their limitations: The study covered only two mild cases, and larger cohorts including severe cases with pre-infection samples were considered necessary. Contracting CD4+ clones were located mainly in the CM and EM memory subsets, whereas CD8+ clones were found to be enriched in EMRA. Some responding clones were detected in pre-infection memory, suggesting pre-existing cross-reactive memory T cells joined the SARS-CoV-2 response. Clones contracting from day 15 to 85 had balanced CD4/CD8 phenotypes, while a second wave expanding from day 15 to 37 was biased towards CD4+. Whether the second-wave clones peaking on day 37 were SARS-CoV-2 specific was not confirmed.

PBMCs were isolated by Ficoll-Paque density gradient centrifugation. Sequenced using an Illumina NovaSeq 6000. TCRalpha and TCRbeta cDNA libraries were built by 5'RACE with constant-segment primers, adding sample barcodes and unique molecular identifiers. Trizol reagent was used to extract RNA from every sample. The libraries were amplified in two PCR steps, and the second step added a second sample barcode and Illumina TruSeq adapters. The libraries were sequenced on an Illumina NovaSeq using 2 x 150 bp paired-end reads. As for the authors' bioinformatics: Demultiplexing of reads and collapsing into UMI-guided consensus sequences were performed with migec v1.2.7. Using mixcr v2.1.11, the UMI consensuses were aligned to TRA and TRB V and J templates and assembled into clonotypes. Expanded or contracted clonotypes were those called significant by both edgeR and NoisET, with noise models trained on biological replicates. For edgeR calls, the cutoffs were a false discovery rate-adjusted p below 0.01 and a log2 fold-change threshold of 1. As an exploratory analysis of dynamics, max-normalized trajectories of the 1000 most abundant clonotypes were examined by PCA with hierarchical clustering. Separately sequenced CD4+ and CD8+ repertoires were used to assign a CD4 or CD8 phenotype to each responding clone. TCRdb trimmed the raw reads at Q25, called clones with MiXCR and kept productive beta chains. Rows matching on CDR3 protein sequence are summarized as one entry with the most common DNA and genes. V and J calls and clone size were set by TCRdb, not the authors. In all, the sample holds some 190,000 distinct CDR3 sequences, and approximately 16% of those were seen once. The ten largest make up around 2.4% of the sample.

This clonotype was recorded many times. No cognate antigen has been identified for it. It has no much larger one-base neighbor in the sample; base qualities were not kept. The sequencing sample was made of PBMCs or a T cell subset sorted from them (not recorded which). The chain couples TRBV12-3 or TRBV12-4 to TRBJ1-1; TRBD1 is a possible D gene, resting on 5 matching bases. The clonotype comes from an adult woman who had mild COVID-19 (a few samples of this study predate the infection). The sample titles of this study are shuffled in the database, so cell type and time point are left out; the donor was told from shared clones. The bases are TGTGCCAGCAGTCCGGGACCGTATGGAGCTTTCTTT. This sequence encodes CASSPGPYGAFF.